This T cell receptor beta chain was sequenced for a study of cytomegalovirus exposure and HLA in healthy donors. Across the study: Of all 400 or so donors who were genotyped, around 82% belonged to the Caucasian-associated ancestry cluster.

The table lists this clone with a count of one. What it binds is unknown. Study conclusions and caveats: The likely explanation for a cluster of highly shared sequence variants was sequencing artifact.

This CDR3 is built from 13 residues. Trimming pared 6 bases from V and 5 bases from J, leaving 14 bases between. Germline values: CDR1 MNHNS, CDR2 SASEGT. Primers: 60 Vbeta forward and 13 Jbeta reverse. Generated by immunoSEQ multiplex PCR, the TCRdb table keeps only in-frame clones and is missing some. The repertoire holds approximately 240,000 clones, 77% seen once, with 2.5% to 3.5% in the top ten. V gene TRBV6-1 combines with J gene TRBJ2-7; D possibly corresponds to TRBD1 (6 bases). The sequenced sample was PBMCs. The sequence was obtained from a woman in her sixties in good health and CMV-seropositive. The DNA of the CDR3 is TGTGCCAGCAGCAACAGGGTAGTTGACGAGCAGTACTTC. As protein: CASSNRVVDEQYF.